Listed here are 6 T cell receptor beta chains from one sample, sequenced in a study of blood T cell repertoires in COVID-19. Clones were sequenced by immunoSEQ multiplex PCR, and TCRdb holds only the in-frame ones, with some missing. This sample has roughly 300,000 clones, with approximately 86% found just once. Input material: PBMCs or T cells enriched from blood (not recorded which). The origin of the receptors is a woman aged 40 to 50 with acute COVID-19.

The sample holds one count of this clone. This chain links TRBV7-9 with TRBJ2-3, with TRBD2 matching over 8 bases. The germline gives CDR1 SEHNR, CDR2 FQNEAQ (reference sequence). The CDR3 length is 19 residues. J gave up 4 bases and V 1 base, and 16 bases lay outside the gene matches. CDR3 amino acids: CASSLDLGHGTSFSDTQYF. Here the CDR3 DNA reads TGTGCCAGCAGCTTAGATTTGGGACACGGGACTAGTTTTTCAGATACGCAGTATTTT.

This clone was detected only once. V is TRBV6-2 or TRBV6-3 and J is TRBJ2-7, with 9 nucleotides matching TRBD1. Germline V lookup: CDR1 MNHEY, CDR2 SVGEGT. V trimming: 2 bases; J trimming: 5 bases; junction bases outside the gene matches: 7. CDR3 size: 15 residues. CDR3 sequence (DNA): TGTGCCAGCAGTTACGGGACAGGGAGATATAACGAGCAGTACTTC. Protein: CASSYGTGRYNEQYF.

V usage is TRBV5-1 and J usage is TRBJ1-4, with D hard to call. The CDR3 runs to 15 residues. With 1 base removed from V and 0 bases from J, the gap between germline ends came to 7 bases. Germline CDR1 and CDR2: SGHRS and YFSETQ. This CDR3 reads CASSLNPTTNEKLFF. CDR3 nucleotide sequence: TGCGCCAGCAGCTTGAATCCTACAACTAATGAAAAACTGTTTTTT.

The chain links TRBV21-1 to TRBJ1-5; TRBD1, the table's D call, was not compared with the DNA. TRBV21-1 is noted as a pseudogene. The CDR3 length is 14 residues. DNA for the CDR3: TGTGCCAGCAGCCACAGGGGTGGCAATCAGCCCCAGCATTTT. Its protein is CASSHRGGNQPQHF.

The gene calls are TRBV5-1 and TRBJ2-3, with 9 nucleotides matching TRBD2. The CDR3 runs to 15 residues. V lost 2 bases, J lost 4 bases, and 5 bases stayed unmatched. Per the germline V gene, CDR1 is SGHRS and CDR2 is YFSETQ. The CDR3 loop reads CASSLLAGAPDTQYF. The CDR3 coding sequence is TGCGCCAGCAGCTTATTAGCGGGAGCACCAGATACGCAGTATTTT. The whole variable domain, filled in from reference TRBV5-1 and TRBJ2-3, reads KAGVTQTPRYLIKTRGQQVTLSCSPISGHRSVSWYQQTPGQGLQFLFEYFSETQRNKGNFPGRFSGRQFSNSRSEMNVSTLELGDSALYLCASSLLAGAPDTQYFGPGTRLTVL.

The chain combines TRBV6-5 with TRBJ1-2, with D unresolved. From germline, CDR1 is MNHEY and CDR2 SVGAGI. The CDR3 is made up of 13 amino acids. V was shortened by 5 bases and J by 5 bases, with 12 bases between the two germline ends. CDR3 nucleotides: TGTGCCAGCAGTCAGAAGTTGTGGTATGGCTACACCTTC. Translation: CASSQKLWYGYTF.